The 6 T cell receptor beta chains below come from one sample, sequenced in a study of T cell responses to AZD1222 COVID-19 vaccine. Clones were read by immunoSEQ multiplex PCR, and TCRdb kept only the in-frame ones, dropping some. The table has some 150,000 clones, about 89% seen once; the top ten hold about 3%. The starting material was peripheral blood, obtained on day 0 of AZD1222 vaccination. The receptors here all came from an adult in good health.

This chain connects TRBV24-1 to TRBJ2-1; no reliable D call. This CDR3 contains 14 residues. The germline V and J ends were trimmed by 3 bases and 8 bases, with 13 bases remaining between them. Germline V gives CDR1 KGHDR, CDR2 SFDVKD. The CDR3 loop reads CATSDMGRADEQFF. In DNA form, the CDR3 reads TGTGCCACCAGTGATATGGGAAGGGCAGATGAGCAGTTCTTC.

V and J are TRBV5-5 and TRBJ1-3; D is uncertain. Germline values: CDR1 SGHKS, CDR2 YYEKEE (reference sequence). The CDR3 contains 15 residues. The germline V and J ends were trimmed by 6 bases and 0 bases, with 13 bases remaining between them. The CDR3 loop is CASTSSAISGNTIYF. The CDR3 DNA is TGTGCCAGCACCTCCTCGGCTATCTCTGGAAACACCATATATTTT.

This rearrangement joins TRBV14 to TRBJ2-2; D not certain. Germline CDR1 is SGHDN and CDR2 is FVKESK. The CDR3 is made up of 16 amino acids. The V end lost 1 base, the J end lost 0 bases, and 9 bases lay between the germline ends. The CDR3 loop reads CASSQGRSPNTGELFF. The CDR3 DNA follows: TGTGCCAGCAGCCAAGGTCGGTCTCCGAACACCGGGGAGCTGTTTTTT.

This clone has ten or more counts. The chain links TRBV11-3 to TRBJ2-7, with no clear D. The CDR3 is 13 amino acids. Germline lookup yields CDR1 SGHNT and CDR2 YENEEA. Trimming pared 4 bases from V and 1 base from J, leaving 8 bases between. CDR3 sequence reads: CASSSSPSYEQYF. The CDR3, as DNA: TGTGCCAGCAGCTCATCACCATCCTACGAGCAGTACTTC.

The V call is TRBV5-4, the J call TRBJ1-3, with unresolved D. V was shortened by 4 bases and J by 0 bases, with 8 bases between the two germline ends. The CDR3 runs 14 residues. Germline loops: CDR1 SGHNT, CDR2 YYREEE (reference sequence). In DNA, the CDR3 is TGTGCCAGCAGCCCAGAGAGCTCTGGAAACACCATATATTTT. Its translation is CASSPESSGNTIYF.

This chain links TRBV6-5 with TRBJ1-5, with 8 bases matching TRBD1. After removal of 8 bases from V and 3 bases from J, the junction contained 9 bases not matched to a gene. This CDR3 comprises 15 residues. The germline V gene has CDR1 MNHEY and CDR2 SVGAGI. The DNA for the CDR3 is TGTGCCAGCCGAGACAGGGGAAGCTACAATCAGCCCCAGCATTTT. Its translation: CASRDRGSYNQPQHF.